The 22 T cell receptor beta chains presented below share a single source sample, sequenced in a study of CD8+ T cells in alopecia areata. RNA was extracted and reverse transcribed into cDNA as the sequencing template. TCRdb's table, derived via immunoSEQ multiplex PCR, lists solely in-frame clones and lacks some. The repertoire yields more than 90,000 clones, none seen only once; the top ten contain around a fifth. The sequenced sample was lesional skin. These receptors were taken from a C3H/HeJ mouse with alopecia areata. MHC haplotype of the strain: H2-k.

A note on this clone: The protein here is the DNA translation, as the TCRdb protein differs from it at residue 12. Each gene name is a mouse one. The CDR3 end is not reached by the read, which stops 3 residues before it; the germline J gene fills it in. The J gene is TRBJ1-6, the V gene TRBV1; 10 bases align to TRBD1. TRBJ1-6 is placed among ORFs of uncertain function. Trimming at V came to 1 base and at J to 8 bases, leaving 2 bases not matched to a gene. CDR1 and CDR2 from the germline V gene are NSQYPW and LRSPGD (reference sequence). There are 15 residues in the CDR3. The sequenced part of the CDR3 DNA is TGCACCTGCAGTGCAGGGGACAGGGGTTATTCGCCC. Translating it yields CTCSAGDRGYSP. The CDR3 reads in full as CTCSAGDRGYSPLYF.

This clone was seen many times. Gene names follow the mouse nomenclature. The read gets to within 4 residues of the CDR3 end, and the germline J gene fills in the rest. The chain has TRBV13-3 and TRBJ2-2, with D perhaps matching TRBD1 (5 bases). Trimming removed 0 bases at V and 2 bases at J, with 14 bases between. The germline V gene has CDR1 NNHDY and CDR2 SYVADS. This CDR3 region has 17 residues. CDR3 DNA (partial): TGTGCCAGCAGTGATGCATTCGCAGGGTTTAACACCGGG. Protein: CASSDAFAGFNTG. The entire CDR3 is CASSDAFAGFNTGQLYF. The full variable domain, rest sourced from reference TRBV13-3 and TRBJ2-2, is EAAVTQSPRSKVAVTGGKVTLSCHQTNNHDYMYWYRQDTGHGLRLIHYSYVADSTEKGDIPDGYKASRPSQENFSLILELASLSQTAVYFCASSDAFAGFNTGQLYFGEGSKLTVL.

This clone was counted a few times. These gene names are mouse names. The read is 4 residues too short to cover the CDR3 end, so that end is filled in from the germline J gene. V is TRBV1 and J is TRBJ1-1, with 7 bases fitting TRBD1. Germline loops: CDR1 NSQYPW, CDR2 LRSPGD (reference sequence). The CDR3 covers 15 residues. CDR3 residues: CTCSAGDRVGTEVFF. CDR3 DNA (partial): TGCACCTGCAGTGCAGGAGACAGGGTTGGAACA.

Points on this clone: Genes and germline come from the mouse. Read sequence stops 4 residues before the CDR3 end, and the germline J gene provides the missing end. The J gene is TRBJ2-4, the V gene TRBV13-3, with 10 bases identical to TRBD2. V was pared by 1 base and J by 0 bases, with 5 bases of the junction left unmatched. This CDR3 comprises 17 residues. In germline, CDR1 is NNHDY, CDR2 SYVADS. The sequenced part of the CDR3 DNA is TGTGCCAGCAGTGATCTTGGGACTGGGGATAGTCAAAAC. Protein sequence: CASSDLGTGDSQN. The whole CDR3 sequence reads CASSDLGTGDSQNTLYF. Full variable domain (rest looked up from reference TRBV13-3 and TRBJ2-4): EAAVTQSPRSKVAVTGGKVTLSCHQTNNHDYMYWYRQDTGHGLRLIHYSYVADSTEKGDIPDGYKASRPSQENFSLILELASLSQTAVYFCASSDLGTGDSQNTLYFGAGTRLSVL.

A word on this clone: The germline and genes are mouse ones. The DNA ends 4 residues before the CDR3 does, and the rest of the CDR3 is filled in from the germline J gene. This chain links TRBV13-3 with TRBJ1-2; 8 nucleotides line up with TRBD1. Trimming removed 0 bases from V and 0 bases from J; junction bases left unmatched: 4. The CDR3 has 16 residues. CDR1 and CDR2 (germline): NNHDY, SYVADS. The CDR3 spells CASSDAVQGANSDYTF. CDR3 DNA, as far as it was read: TGTGCCAGCAGTGATGCCGTACAGGGGGCAAACTCC.

About this clone: Mouse germline and gene names are used. The read is 4 residues too short to cover the CDR3 end, so that end is filled in from the germline J gene. The same CDR3 arises from other DNA sequences in this sample as well. The rearrangement links TRBV5 to TRBJ1-1; no definite D call. CDR3 length: 14 residues. The ends were cut back, 1 base at V and 0 bases at J, with 6 bases in the middle. Germline assignment: CDR1 LGHNA and CDR2 YNLKQL (reference sequence). CDR3 sequence: CASSQGQANTEVFF. The DNA read from the CDR3 is TGTGCCAGCAGCCAAGGTCAAGCAAACACA.

This clone has only a few counts. Gene names and germline match the mouse. The read falls 4 residues short of the CDR3 end, and the missing part is taken from the germline J gene. Other DNA sequences from this sample encode an identical CDR3 as well. V and J are TRBV13-3 and TRBJ1-2; possibly TRBD1 for D (6 bases). Trimming pared 5 bases from V and 3 bases from J, leaving 11 bases between. The CDR3 is 13 amino acids. Looked up from germline, CDR1 is NNHDY and CDR2 is SYVADS. This chain's CDR3 is CASRQGRDSDYTF. CDR3 DNA, as far as it was read: TGTGCCAGCAGGCAGGGGAGAGACTCC.

In regard to this clone: Gene names are the mouse ones. From the germline J gene comes the end of the CDR3, since the read stops 4 residues before it. The J gene is TRBJ2-7, the V gene TRBV5; TRBD2 matches 9 bases. The CDR3 is 15 amino acids. V dropped 4 bases and J dropped 3; count of bases not matched to a gene: 7. Germline V gene data show CDR1 as LGHNA and CDR2 as YNLKQL (reference sequence). The CDR3 is CASSPHWGEYYEQYF. The CDR3 DNA, read in part, is TGTGCCAGCAGCCCCCACTGGGGGGAATACTAT.

This clone showed up just a few times. The genes and germline here are from mouse. The read finishes 4 residues shy of the CDR3 end, and the germline J gene is used to complete it. The chain joins TRBV13-3 to TRBJ2-4; 8 bases map to TRBD2. Germline V gives CDR1 NNHDY, CDR2 SYVADS. This CDR3 has 13 residues. The CDR3 sequence: CASSDWGANTLYF. The covered CDR3 bases are TGTGCCAGCAGTGACTGGGGGGCCAAC.

This clone occurred a few times. The gene names here belong to mouse. The sequenced part of the CDR3 DNA is TGTGCCAGCAGTGGACAGGGGATGGGA. Translating gives CASSGQGMG. The full CDR3 is CASSGQGMGEVFF. The chain employs TRBV13-3 and TRBJ1-1; 8 bases map to TRBD1. Read sequence stops 4 residues before the CDR3 end, and the germline J gene provides the missing end. Germline V gives CDR1 NNHDY, CDR2 SYVADS. The CDR3 length is 13 residues.

This clone has ten or more counts. Gene names and germline refer to mouse. The observed sequence ends 4 residues before the CDR3 terminus, with the missing tail filled in from the germline J gene. The rearrangement links TRBV13-3 to TRBJ1-4, with D perhaps TRBD1 (6 bases). The CDR3 runs to 15 residues. Between the trimmed V and J ends, which lost 2 bases and 3 bases, there was a span of 11 bases. CDR1 and CDR2 from the germline V gene are NNHDY and SYVADS. CDR3 sequence reads: CASSDLDRTNERLFF. The CDR3 bases that were read are TGTGCCAGCAGTGACCTGGACAGAACCAACGAA. Full variable domain (rest looked up from reference TRBV13-3 and TRBJ1-4): EAAVTQSPRSKVAVTGGKVTLSCHQTNNHDYMYWYRQDTGHGLRLIHYSYVADSTEKGDIPDGYKASRPSQENFSLILELASLSQTAVYFCASSDLDRTNERLFFGHGTKLSVL.

Comments on this clone: The gene symbols are mouse symbols. The read comes to an end 4 residues before the CDR3 does, leaving the germline J gene to fill in the end. The genes are TRBV1 and TRBJ2-3, with D tentatively TRBD1 (5 bases). Trimming took off 2 bases at V and 0 bases at J, with 9 bases between the two ends. This CDR3 spans 15 amino acids. The germline V gene has CDR1 NSQYPW and CDR2 LRSPGD (reference sequence). The CDR3 loop is CTCSANRFSAETLYF. CDR3 DNA (partial): TGCACCTGCAGTGCAAACAGGTTTAGTGCAGAA. Looking up the rest from reference TRBV1 and TRBJ2-3 gives the full variable domain: VTLLEQNPRWRLVPRGQAVNLRCILKNSQYPWMSWYQQDLQKQLQWLFTLRSPGDKEVKSLPGADYLATRVTDTELRLQVANMSQGRTLYCTCSANRFSAETLYFGSGTRLTVL.

About this clone: The genes are named according to mouse. The sequenced fragment ends 4 residues before the CDR3 boundary, so the rest is inferred from the germline J gene. The V gene is TRBV17, the J gene TRBJ2-5; 9 positions match TRBD1. Germline V gives CDR1 MNHDT, CDR2 YYDKIL. The CDR3 is 15 amino acids. CDR3 bases read: TGTGCTAGCAGTAGATCCGGGACAGGGAAAGAC. This gives the protein CASSRSGTGKD. The whole CDR3 sequence reads CASSRSGTGKDTQYF.

For this clone: The genes and germline here are from mouse. From the germline J gene comes the end of the CDR3, since the read stops 4 residues before it. V is TRBV19 and J is TRBJ1-4; 9 bases agree with TRBD1. Looked up from germline, CDR1 is FNHDT and CDR2 is SITEND (reference sequence). The CDR3 sequence is 16 residues long. V was pared by 5 bases and J by 3 bases, with 8 bases of the junction left unmatched. CDR3 DNA, as far as it was read: TGTGCCAGCAGCCCCGGGACAGGGAGGCCCAACGAA. This translates into CASSPGTGRPNE. The entire CDR3 reads CASSPGTGRPNERLFF.

This clone was counted between two and nine times. Gene names and germline refer to mouse. Sequencing ends 4 residues short of the CDR3 end; the germline J gene provides the rest. The chain uses TRBV1 and TRBJ1-4; tentatively, D is TRBD1 (6 bases). V lost 2 bases and J lost 0, with 13 bases in between. CDR1 NSQYPW and CDR2 LRSPGD come from the germline V gene (reference sequence). This CDR3 comprises 17 residues. CDR3 DNA, as far as it was read: TGCACCTGCAGTGCAACCGGGACAAAATTTTCCAACGAA. It translates to CTCSATGTKFSNE. From start to end, the CDR3 is CTCSATGTKFSNERLFF.

This clone came up many times. Gene names and germline refer to mouse. Sequencing ends 4 residues short of the CDR3 end; the germline J gene provides the rest. J is TRBJ2-7 and V is TRBV13-3; 9 bases match TRBD2. Germline V lookup: CDR1 NNHDY, CDR2 SYVADS. This CDR3 contains 13 residues. CDR3 amino acids: CASRLDWGYEQYF. The part of the CDR3 DNA that was read is TGTGCCAGCAGACTGGACTGGGGATAT.

Notes on this clone: Genes here carry mouse names. The CDR3 goes on 4 residues after the read ends, and that part is filled in from the germline J gene. The V and J genes are TRBV13-3 and TRBJ2-5; 8 bases are a match to TRBD1. Per germline, CDR1 NNHDY and CDR2 SYVADS. The CDR3 has 11 amino acids. The part of the CDR3 DNA that was read is TGTGCCACAGGGGGCATAGAC. It translates to CATGGID. The whole CDR3 sequence reads CATGGIDTQYF.

This clone was observed a handful of times. Genes and germline are mouse. This CDR3 reads CTCSADPGLGPPEQFF. CDR3 bases read: TGCACCTGCAGTGCAGATCCGGGACTGGGGCCCCCT. This sequence joins TRBV1 and TRBJ2-1; 10 bases are shared with TRBD2. The read falls 4 residues short of the CDR3 end, and the missing part is taken from the germline J gene. Germline loops: CDR1 NSQYPW, CDR2 LRSPGD (reference sequence). This CDR3 has 16 amino acids.

As for this clone: One junction end does not reproduce the germline sequence, and a read error may be involved. Gene names follow the mouse nomenclature. Read sequence stops 4 residues before the CDR3 end, and the germline J gene provides the missing end. The chain combines TRBV19 with TRBJ2-4; 8 bases fit TRBD2. CDR3 length equals 16 residues. Germline V gene sequence: CDR1 FNHDT, CDR2 SITEND (reference sequence). The DNA read from the CDR3 is TGTGCCCGCAGTATAGTGGGGGGGACTAGTCAAAAC. The encoded protein is CARSIVGGTSQN. The full CDR3 protein is CARSIVGGTSQNTLYF.

This clone was seen more than once but under ten times. Mouse names are used for the genes. The read terminates 4 residues before the CDR3 end, so the remaining end is supplied by the germline J gene. This chain uses TRBV13-3 with TRBJ2-1, with D possibly being TRBD1 (5 bases). CDR3 length equals 13 residues. V dropped 7 bases and J dropped 3 bases, with 11 bases sitting between them. Germline assignment: CDR1 NNHDY and CDR2 SYVADS. The DNA read from the CDR3 is TGTGCCAGCGGACCAGGGCCCTATGCT. Its protein is CASGPGPYA. The whole CDR3 region reads CASGPGPYAEQFF.

A remark on this clone: Gene names follow the mouse nomenclature. The sequenced CDR3 bases are TGTGCCAGCGGTGAAGGGGTAAACACCGGG. It encodes CASGEGVNTG. The complete CDR3 reads CASGEGVNTGQLYF. The genes are TRBV13-2 and TRBJ2-2; D is possibly TRBD1 (5 bases). Read data end 4 residues before the CDR3 end; the end is taken from the germline J gene. V was trimmed by 2 bases and J by 1 base, leaving 6 bases between them. The germline V gene encodes CDR1 NNHNN and CDR2 SYGAGS (reference sequence). This CDR3 spans 14 amino acids.

A few counts support this clone. The gene names here belong to mouse. Coverage ceases 4 residues before the CDR3 finishes, and the germline J gene fills in the end. The chain uses TRBV13-3 and TRBJ2-5; 12 bases align to TRBD1. This CDR3 region has 16 residues. From germline, CDR1 is NNHDY and CDR2 SYVADS. The CDR3 is CASSDTGTGGSDTQYF. The sequenced CDR3 bases are TGTGCCAGCAGTGATACCGGGACAGGGGGCTCGGAC.